The 29 T cell receptor beta chains given below trace back to one sample, sequenced in a study of T cells in localized non-small cell lung cancer. Libraries were prepared by immunoSEQ multiplex PCR; TCRdb keeps only in-frame clonotypes and omits some of them. Of around 53,000 clones listed, roughly 80% were seen once; the top ten hold around 4.5%. The sample in question was PBMCs, obtained before any cancer treatment. The source of these receptors is a woman aged 35-75 years with stage II lung adenocarcinoma.

Note on this clone: Other DNA variants within this sample encode the same CDR3. The chain employs TRBV6-5 and TRBJ1-1, with a weak D call TRBD1 (6 bases). The germline gives CDR1 MNHEY, CDR2 SVGAGI. V was shortened by 2 bases and J by 1 base, with 8 bases between the two germline ends. The CDR3 is 14 amino acids. The CDR3 here is CASSYLQGNTEAFF. DNA of the CDR3: TGTGCCAGCAGTTACCTACAGGGGAACACTGAAGCTTTCTTT.

V and J are TRBV7-3 and TRBJ2-5, with 7 bases aligning to TRBD2. The CDR3 has 15 residues. Germline CDR1 and CDR2: SGHTA and FQGTGA. The ends lost 7 bases at V and 4 bases at J; junction bases unmatched: 12. The CDR3 nucleotides are TGTGCCAGCACTCCTAGCGGCCGGCCGGGAGAGACCCAGTACTTC. This sequence encodes CASTPSGRPGETQYF.

The rearrangement uses TRBV13 and TRBJ2-1; D possibly corresponds to TRBD1 (7 bases). Per germline, CDR1 PRHDT and CDR2 FYEKMQ (reference sequence). V was clipped by 1 base and J by 6 bases, with 13 bases between them. The length of the CDR3 is 15 residues. The DNA for the CDR3 is TGTGCCAGCAGCTTAGCAGGGGGGCAGGGCAATGAGCAGTTCTTC. Translated: CASSLAGGQGNEQFF.

V gene TRBV27 combines with J gene TRBJ1-2; 8 bases line up with TRBD1. J lost 1 base, V lost 2 bases, and 0 bases had no gene match. Germline V gene sequence: CDR1 MNHEY, CDR2 SMNVEV (reference sequence). The CDR3 has 14 residues. The CDR3 here is CASSLGQGNYGYTF. In DNA form, the CDR3 reads TGTGCCAGCAGTTTAGGACAGGGTAACTATGGCTACACCTTC.

This clone was observed once. The V and J genes are TRBV6-6 and TRBJ1-5; D is ambiguous. CDR3 length: 16 residues. Germline-derived CDR1 and CDR2 are MNHNY and SVGAGI (reference sequence). Trimming removed 2 bases from V and 5 bases from J, with 16 bases in between. Here the CDR3 reads CASSYEGRQIDQPQHF. Here the CDR3 DNA reads TGTGCCAGCAGTTACGAGGGCCGGCAAATAGATCAGCCCCAGCATTTT.

The chain has TRBV6-5 and TRBJ1-2; D ambiguous. The V gene lost 6 bases and the J gene lost 4 bases, with 15 bases spanning the gap. CDR1 MNHEY and CDR2 SVGAGI come from the germline V gene. The CDR3 sequence is 14 residues long. The CDR3 here is CASRTRESGYGYTF. As DNA, the CDR3 is TGTGCCAGCAGGACCCGGGAGAGTGGCTATGGCTACACCTTC.

J is TRBJ1-5 and V is TRBV9, with 7 bases lining up with TRBD1. CDR1 is SGDLS and CDR2 is YYNGEE in the germline V gene. After removal of 2 bases from V and 0 bases from J, the junction contained 2 bases not matched to a gene. CDR3 size: 15 residues. The CDR3 region has the DNA TGTGCCAGCAGCGTTGGACAGGATAGCAATCAGCCCCAGCATTTT. Amino acid sequence: CASSVGQDSNQPQHF.

This clone was seen only a few times. The J gene is TRBJ2-7, the V gene TRBV5-6, with D hard to call. Germline V gives CDR1 SGHDT, CDR2 YYEEEE. V was pared by 1 base and J by 1 base, with 6 bases between. This CDR3 has 13 residues. This CDR3 reads CASSLWVSYEQYF. Written as DNA, the CDR3 is TGTGCCAGCAGCTTGTGGGTTTCCTACGAGCAGTACTTC.

The CDR3 region is CASILTANTGELFF. DNA for the CDR3: TGTGCCAGTATCCTGACTGCTAACACCGGGGAGCTGTTTTTT. V usage is TRBV2 and J usage is TRBJ2-2; D unresolved. The CDR3 spans 14 residues. The germline V gene encodes CDR1 SNHLY and CDR2 FYNNEI. Trimming shortened V by 9 bases and J by 2 bases, and 13 bases separated the two germline ends.

This clone was counted only a few times. The same CDR3 can be traced to other DNA sequences in this sample. CDR3 bases: TGTGCCACCAGCAGAGAAGAAGGGGATGGCTACACCTTC. Translated, it gives CATSREEGDGYTF. This sequence joins TRBV15 and TRBJ1-2; tentatively, D is TRBD1 (5 bases). The CDR3 has 13 amino acids. Deletions cut 0 bases from V and 6 bases from J, with 8 bases between. Looked up from germline, CDR1 is LNHNV and CDR2 is YYDKDF (reference sequence).

The rearrangement uses TRBV2 and TRBJ2-7, with D hard to call. The germline V gene encodes CDR1 SNHLY and CDR2 FYNNEI. CDR3 length: 12 amino acids. V was pared by 6 bases and J by 3 bases, with 9 bases between. CDR3 DNA sequence: TGTGCCAGCAGCCGGATCCTCTACGAGCAGTACTTC. Amino acids: CASSRILYEQYF. Combining the CDR3 with reference TRBV2 and TRBJ2-7 gives the whole variable domain EPEVTQTPSHQVTQMGQEVILRCVPISNHLYFYWYRQILGQKVEFLVSFYNNEISEKSEIFDDQFSVERPDGSNFTLKIRSTKLEDSAMYFCASSRILYEQYFGPGTRLTVT.

CDR3 nucleotides: TGTGCCACCAGCAGAGAGTACGGGCAGGGGCTAATTAGCAATCAGCCCCAGCATTTT. Amino acid sequence: CATSREYGQGLISNQPQHF. This chain joins TRBV15 and TRBJ1-5; TRBD1 might be the D (6 bases). Trimming shortened V by 0 bases and J by 0 bases, and 18 bases separated the two germline ends. This CDR3 spans 19 amino acids. CDR1 is LNHNV, CDR2 YYDKDF, per germline (reference sequence).

The chain carries TRBV7-2 and TRBJ2-7; D gene unclear. The CDR3 loop spans 12 amino acids. CDR1 is SGHTA, CDR2 FQGNSA, per germline. V was cut by 0 bases and J by 12 bases, with 12 bases left in between. The CDR3 bases are TGTGCCAGCAGCTTAGCCCCCGGGTCCCTGTACTTC. It yields the protein CASSLAPGSLYF. Complete variable domain (other parts from reference TRBV7-2 and TRBJ2-7): GAGVSQSPSNKVTEKGKDVELRCDPISGHTALYWYRQSLGQGLEFLIYFQGNSAPDKSGLPSDRFSAERTGGSVSTLTIQRTQQEDSAVYLCASSLAPGSLYFGPGTRLTVT.

The chain couples TRBV11-1 to TRBJ1-1; D is undetermined. Germline CDR1 SGHAT, CDR2 FQDESV (reference sequence). The CDR3 spans 14 residues. Trimming pared 2 bases from V and 7 bases from J, leaving 14 bases between. The CDR3 DNA is TGTGCCAGCAGCTTAAGAGACCGGCGGGGTGAAGCTTTCTTT. The encoded protein is CASSLRDRRGEAFF.

The rearrangement joins TRBV6-1 to TRBJ2-7; 11 nucleotides align to TRBD1. The junction had 4 bases not matched to a gene; V was cut back by 8 bases and J by 4 bases. CDR3 length: 13 amino acids. Germline values: CDR1 MNHNS, CDR2 SASEGT. The CDR3 DNA reads as TGTGCCAGCGCGGACAGGGGGCCTTACGAGCAGTACTTC. This translates into CASADRGPYEQYF.

This chain joins TRBV7-9 and TRBJ2-7; 8 bases are a match to TRBD1. This CDR3 spans 15 amino acids. V lost 5 bases, J lost 5 bases, and 11 bases stayed unmatched. Per germline, CDR1 SEHNR and CDR2 FQNEAQ (reference sequence). The CDR3 protein is CASSIHDRGRDEQYF. CDR3 coding DNA: TGTGCCAGCAGCATACACGACAGGGGTCGCGACGAGCAGTACTTC.

The V and J genes are TRBV4-1 and TRBJ2-7, with D possibly TRBD1 on 6 matching bases. V was trimmed by 3 bases and J by 2 bases, leaving 17 bases between them. In germline, CDR1 is MGHRA, CDR2 YSYEKL. This CDR3 has 16 amino acids. The CDR3 DNA sequence: TGCGCCAGCAGCCAGACCCCACAGGGAATCCCCTACGAGCAGTACTTC. Protein product: CASSQTPQGIPYEQYF.

On this clone itself: Its ends do not fully match the called genes, so a read error is possible. This sample also contains other DNA sequences that code for the same CDR3. This chain joins TRBV4-3 and TRBJ1-2; D uncertain. CDR1 is LGHNA and CDR2 is YSLEER in the germline V gene. CDR3 length: 14 residues. CDR3 region: CASSQSSANYGYTF. The CDR3 nucleotides are TGCGCCAGCAGCCAGAGTTCCGCTAACTATGGCTATACCTTC.

V is TRBV5-1 and J is TRBJ2-7; weak D call: TRBD1 (6 bases). Trimming left V 0 bases short and J 6 bases short, with 25 bases between. Germline V gene sequence: CDR1 SGHRS, CDR2 YFSETQ. CDR3 length equals 18 residues. The CDR3 sequence is CASSLAPLGALGPIEQYF. The CDR3 nucleotides read TGCGCCAGCAGCTTGGCGCCCCTGGGGGCCCTTGGGCCAATCGAGCAGTACTTC.

This chain links TRBV7-8 with TRBJ2-7, with TRBD1 matching over 7 bases. The V gene's germline CDR1 is SGHVS and CDR2 FQNEAQ. J gave up 2 bases and V 7 bases, and 8 bases lay outside the gene matches. The CDR3 sequence is 14 residues long. CDR3 residues: CASKPTGDTYEQYF. DNA of the CDR3: TGTGCCAGCAAACCTACAGGGGACACCTACGAGCAGTACTTC. The full variable domain, its missing parts supplied by reference TRBV7-8 and TRBJ2-7, is GAGVSQSPRYKVAKRGQDVALRCDPISGHVSLFWYQQALGQGPEFLTYFQNEAQLDKSGLPSDRFFAERPEGSVSTLKIQRTQQEDSAVYLCASKPTGDTYEQYFGPGTRLTVT.

This chain joins TRBV6-1 and TRBJ2-7; perhaps TRBD1 as D (6 bases). The CDR3 runs 13 residues. V lost 4 bases and J lost 7, with 14 bases in between. CDR1 is MNHNS and CDR2 is SASEGT in the germline V gene. The CDR3 reads CASSGQGSGEQYF. CDR3 sequence (DNA): TGTGCCAGCAGTGGGCAGGGGTCGGGGGAGCAGTACTTC.

V usage is TRBV27 and J usage is TRBJ2-7; D is uncertain. V lost 2 bases to trimming and J lost 7 bases, with 15 bases between them. Germline CDR1 MNHEY, CDR2 SMNVEV (reference sequence). This CDR3 has 14 amino acids. CDR3 DNA: TGTGCCAGCAGTTTAGGTGCCGGCGTGGATGAGCAGTACTTC. Protein: CASSLGAGVDEQYF.

This clone was detected a few times. The chain recombines TRBV25-1 with TRBJ2-5; D might be TRBD2 (6 bases). CDR1 is MGHDK and CDR2 is SYGVNS in the germline V gene. This CDR3 has 18 amino acids. The germline V and J ends were trimmed by 0 bases and 3 bases, with 20 bases remaining between them. In DNA form, the CDR3 reads TGTGCCAGCAGTGAATATCTCTCCGGGACTCGACCAAAAGAGACCCAGTACTTC. Translating it yields CASSEYLSGTRPKETQYF.

The rearrangement uses TRBV18 and TRBJ2-1, with D possibly being TRBD1 (5 bases). The CDR3 covers 14 residues. Germline V CDR1 and CDR2: KGHSH, LQKENI. V lost 3 bases and J 7 bases, leaving 13 bases between the germline ends. CDR3 protein: CASSPPREKNEQFF. CDR3 DNA sequence: TGTGCCAGCTCACCCCCCAGGGAAAAGAATGAGCAGTTCTTC.

This sequence joins TRBV28 and TRBJ2-1, with 8 bases fitting TRBD1. The junction had 9 bases not matched to a gene; V was cut back by 7 bases and J by 4 bases. Germline-derived CDR1 and CDR2 are MDHEN and SYDVKM. CDR3 length: 15 amino acids. The CDR3 bases are TGTGCCAGCACCCTTGGGGGACAGGCTTACAATGAGCAGTTCTTC. This gives the protein CASTLGGQAYNEQFF.

V usage is TRBV6-6 and J usage is TRBJ1-1, with no clear D. Trimming stripped 6 bases from V and 11 bases from J, with 22 bases between. CDR1 is MNHNY and CDR2 is SVGAGI in the germline V gene (reference sequence). The CDR3 covers 14 residues. CDR3: CASRSEPFPIAAFF. As DNA, the CDR3 is TGTGCCAGCAGATCCGAACCGTTCCCTATAGCGGCTTTCTTT.

The V and J genes are TRBV18 and TRBJ2-7; tentative D call: TRBD1 (6 bases). V lost 1 base and J 2 bases, leaving 6 bases between the germline ends. The CDR3 contains 13 residues. Germline CDR1 and CDR2: KGHSH and LQKENI. CDR3 bases: TGTGCCAGCTCACCACAGGGGGCCTACGAGCAGTACTTC. Encoded protein: CASSPQGAYEQYF.

The rearrangement uses TRBV11-2 and TRBJ1-6, with D maybe TRBD1 (5 bases). V gave up 2 bases and J gave up 8 bases, with 13 bases separating them. The CDR3 consists of 15 residues. Germline values: CDR1 SGHAT, CDR2 FQNNGV. The CDR3 loop reads CASSLWGQADSPLHF. The CDR3 region has the DNA TGTGCCAGCAGCTTATGGGGCCAAGCTGATTCACCCCTCCACTTT.

The chain recombines TRBV7-9 with TRBJ1-4; TRBD1 agrees at 7 bases. Germline assignment: CDR1 SEHNR and CDR2 FQNEAQ (reference sequence). Trimming took 4 bases from V and 4 from J; bases not matched to a gene: 6. There are 15 residues in the CDR3. Written as DNA, the CDR3 is TGTGCCAGCAGCTCCCTGACAGGGCTTAATGAAAAACTGTTTTTT. Its translation is CASSSLTGLNEKLFF.